This is a list of T cell receptor beta chains from one sample in a study of cytomegalovirus exposure and HLA in healthy donors. The table came from immunoSEQ multiplex PCR; TCRdb's copy has only in-frame clones and leaves some out. The table includes 150,000 or so clones, roughly four fifths detected once. Sequencing was performed on PBMCs. Receptors originate from a woman in her 40s in good health and CMV-seronegative. CDR3s include the opening cysteine and the closing phenylalanine or tryptophan. Fields, in order: CDR3 DNA, CDR3 protein, J gene, clone size, V gene, D gene. D genes are given only for firm matches. Only some rows state a clone size, as once, few, many or a class for expanded clones.

CDR3nt: TGCGCCAGCAGCCAGCTCGCGCTGACTAGCTCTAGCACAGATACGCAGTATTTT; CDR3aa: CASSQLALTSSSTDTQYF; j_gene: TRBJ2-3; abundance: once; v_gene: TRBV4-1; d_gene: TRBD2
CDR3nt: TGTGCCAGCTCCCCCGGGACAGGTTTCCAAGAGACCCAGTACTTC; CDR3aa: CASSPGTGFQETQYF; j_gene: TRBJ2-5; abundance: -; v_gene: TRBV27; d_gene: TRBD1
CDR3nt: TGTGCCAGCAGCCTTACAGGGGCGAATGAAGCTTTCTTT; CDR3aa: CASSLTGANEAFF; j_gene: TRBJ1-1; abundance: -; v_gene: TRBV28; d_gene: TRBD1
CDR3nt: TGTGCCAGCAGCTCGACCAAAAGGGGTTCTGCGAACACTGAAGCTTTCTTT; CDR3aa: CASSSTKRGSANTEAFF; j_gene: TRBJ1-1; abundance: -; v_gene: TRBV5-6; d_gene: -
CDR3nt: TGCGCCAGCAGCCTAGGACAGGGCAAGGAGCAGTTCTTC; CDR3aa: CASSLGQGKEQFF; j_gene: TRBJ2-1; abundance: -; v_gene: TRBV5-1; d_gene: TRBD1
CDR3nt: TGTGCCAGCAGCGTAAGGAGCTCCTATAATTCACCCCTCCACTTT; CDR3aa: CASSVRSSYNSPLHF; j_gene: TRBJ1-6; abundance: once; v_gene: TRBV9; d_gene: -
CDR3nt: TGTGCCAGCAGCGTTAGCGGGGGGGGAGAGACCCAGTACTTC; CDR3aa: CASSVSGGGETQYF; j_gene: TRBJ2-5; abundance: -; v_gene: TRBV5-6; d_gene: TRBD2
CDR3nt: TGTGCCAGCAGCCCCGGGACTCGGGAGATATACGAGCAGTACTTC; CDR3aa: CASSPGTREIYEQYF; j_gene: TRBJ2-7; abundance: -; v_gene: TRBV4-2; d_gene: -
CDR3nt: TGTGCCAGCAGCTCCCGACTAGCGGGGTACAATGAGCAGTTCTTC; CDR3aa: CASSSRLAGYNEQFF; j_gene: TRBJ2-1; abundance: -; v_gene: TRBV7-3; d_gene: TRBD2
CDR3nt: TGTGCCAGCAGCTTGGAGGGGAACTATGGCTACACCTTC; CDR3aa: CASSLEGNYGYTF; j_gene: TRBJ1-2; abundance: -; v_gene: TRBV28; d_gene: -
CDR3nt: TGTGCCAGCAGTCCCGGACAGGGGGCGCGGGAGCAGTACTTC; CDR3aa: CASSPGQGAREQYF; j_gene: TRBJ2-7; abundance: -; v_gene: TRBV6-5; d_gene: TRBD1
CDR3nt: TGTGCCAGCAGCTTAACTACACAGACTGAAGCTTTCTTT; CDR3aa: CASSLTTQTEAFF; j_gene: TRBJ1-1; abundance: few; v_gene: TRBV7-3; d_gene: -
CDR3nt: TGTGCCAGCAGCATTAGACAAGAAAATTCACCCCTCCACTTT; CDR3aa: CASSIRQENSPLHF; j_gene: TRBJ1-6; abundance: -; v_gene: TRBV9; d_gene: -
CDR3nt: TGTGCCAGCAGCTTGTTTGAACTAAGATTTAATTCACCCCTCCACTTT; CDR3aa: CASSLFELRFNSPLHF; j_gene: TRBJ1-6; abundance: -; v_gene: TRBV5-6; d_gene: -
CDR3nt: TGTGCCAGCTCACCAGGAGGCGGGGGGGCCCAGAATGAGCAGTTCTTC; CDR3aa: CASSPGGGGAQNEQFF; j_gene: TRBJ2-1; abundance: -; v_gene: TRBV18; d_gene: TRBD2
CDR3nt: TGTGCCAGCAGCTTGGCCGTTTCCTACGAGCAGTACTTC; CDR3aa: CASSLAVSYEQYF; j_gene: TRBJ2-7; abundance: -; v_gene: TRBV7-2; d_gene: -
CDR3nt: TGTGCCAGCAGTTTATCAGGGGCGAGCTCCTATAATTCACCCCTCCACTTT; CDR3aa: CASSLSGASSYNSPLHF; j_gene: TRBJ1-6; abundance: -; v_gene: TRBV28; d_gene: -
CDR3nt: TGTGCCAGCTCTGAATTTGCGCCAGGTGATGAAAAACTGTTTTTT; CDR3aa: CASSEFAPGDEKLFF; j_gene: TRBJ1-4; abundance: few; v_gene: TRBV7-2; d_gene: -
CDR3nt: TGTGCCAGCAGCTTAAGCCGCACAGATACGCAGTATTTT; CDR3aa: CASSLSRTDTQYF; j_gene: TRBJ2-3; abundance: -; v_gene: TRBV7-2; d_gene: -
CDR3nt: TGCGCCAGCAGCCAAGGGGGACAGAGCTACTATGGCTACACCTTC; CDR3aa: CASSQGGQSYYGYTF; j_gene: TRBJ1-2; abundance: -; v_gene: TRBV4-1; d_gene: TRBD1
CDR3nt: TGTGCCAGCAGCTTAGTGGGGTCGGGGTTTAATGAAAAACTGTTTTTT; CDR3aa: CASSLVGSGFNEKLFF; j_gene: TRBJ1-4; abundance: -; v_gene: TRBV7-6; d_gene: -
CDR3nt: TGTGCCAGCAGTTTCCTCGGGGGGGTCCCAGGCAATCAGCCCCAGCATTTT; CDR3aa: CASSFLGGVPGNQPQHF; j_gene: TRBJ1-5; abundance: -; v_gene: TRBV27; d_gene: -
CDR3nt: TGTGCCAGCAGCTTGGGTCGGGGCACAGATACGCAGTATTTT; CDR3aa: CASSLGRGTDTQYF; j_gene: TRBJ2-3; abundance: -; v_gene: TRBV5-6; d_gene: -
CDR3nt: TGTGCCAGTAGTTCAGGACAGGGCTACGAGCAGTACTTC; CDR3aa: CASSSGQGYEQYF; j_gene: TRBJ2-7; abundance: -; v_gene: TRBV19; d_gene: TRBD1
CDR3nt: TGTGCCAGCAGCCGACAGGGGAACACTGAAGCTTTCTTT; CDR3aa: CASSRQGNTEAFF; j_gene: TRBJ1-1; abundance: -; v_gene: TRBV7-9; d_gene: TRBD1
CDR3nt: TGTGCCAGTAGTTTTGCAGGGGGCGCCTCACCCCTCCACTTT; CDR3aa: CASSFAGGASPLHF; j_gene: TRBJ1-6; abundance: -; v_gene: TRBV19; d_gene: TRBD1
CDR3nt: TGTGCCAGCAGTCCCGGGACAGAGTTGGATTCACCCCTCCACTTT; CDR3aa: CASSPGTELDSPLHF; j_gene: TRBJ1-6; abundance: -; v_gene: TRBV2; d_gene: TRBD1
CDR3nt: TGCGCCAGCAGCAGCAACCTAGCGGGGCCTACCAATGAGCAGTTCTTC; CDR3aa: CASSSNLAGPTNEQFF; j_gene: TRBJ2-1; abundance: -; v_gene: TRBV5-1; d_gene: TRBD2
CDR3nt: TGTGCCAGCAGGGCGACAGGGGGGCCCTACGAGCAGTACTTC; CDR3aa: CASRATGGPYEQYF; j_gene: TRBJ2-7; abundance: -; v_gene: TRBV28; d_gene: TRBD1
CDR3nt: TGTGCTAGTGGTTTGGACAGGAGAGATTCACCCCTCCACTTT; CDR3aa: CASGLDRRDSPLHF; j_gene: TRBJ1-6; abundance: -; v_gene: TRBV12-5; d_gene: -
CDR3nt: TGCGCCAGCAGCGCCGGGGGAGGGGAAGGGGAGACCCAGTACTTC; CDR3aa: CASSAGGGEGETQYF; j_gene: TRBJ2-5; abundance: -; v_gene: TRBV5-1; d_gene: TRBD2
CDR3nt: TGTGCCAGCAGCTTAGCGACAGGTAGATACGAGCAGTACTTC; CDR3aa: CASSLATGRYEQYF; j_gene: TRBJ2-7; abundance: -; v_gene: TRBV11-2; d_gene: -
CDR3nt: TGCAGCGTTGGGCGGGGCGGCGGCTACACCTTC; CDR3aa: CSVGRGGGYTF; j_gene: TRBJ1-2; abundance: -; v_gene: TRBV29-1; d_gene: -
CDR3nt: TGTGCCAGCAGTGAAGGAGGCAGGGGTACCTATGGCTACACCTTC; CDR3aa: CASSEGGRGTYGYTF; j_gene: TRBJ1-2; abundance: few; v_gene: TRBV6-1; d_gene: -
CDR3nt: TGTGCCAGTACTCGGGTGGAGAATTCACCCCTCCACTTT; CDR3aa: CASTRVENSPLHF; j_gene: TRBJ1-6; abundance: -; v_gene: TRBV19; d_gene: -
CDR3nt: TGTGCCAGCAGCTTGGCGCGGTACTCCTACGAGCAGTACTTC; CDR3aa: CASSLARYSYEQYF; j_gene: TRBJ2-7; abundance: -; v_gene: TRBV5-8; d_gene: -
CDR3nt: TGTGCCAGTAGACGCGGAAGCGGGCCTAGCACAGATACGCAGTATTTT; CDR3aa: CASRRGSGPSTDTQYF; j_gene: TRBJ2-3; abundance: -; v_gene: TRBV19; d_gene: -
CDR3nt: TGTGCCAGCAGCTTAGGGACAGGGACCGTTTCCTCACCCCTCCACTTT; CDR3aa: CASSLGTGTVSSPLHF; j_gene: TRBJ1-6; abundance: -; v_gene: TRBV7-2; d_gene: TRBD1
CDR3nt: TGCGCCAGCAGCTTGATAGGACAGGGGAGCCAAGAGACCCAGTACTTC; CDR3aa: CASSLIGQGSQETQYF; j_gene: TRBJ2-5; abundance: -; v_gene: TRBV5-1; d_gene: TRBD1
CDR3nt: TGTGCCAGCAGTGTTGCAGGGGCCAACACCGGGGAGCTGTTTTTT; CDR3aa: CASSVAGANTGELFF; j_gene: TRBJ2-2; abundance: -; v_gene: TRBV5-4; d_gene: -
CDR3nt: TGTGCCAGTAGTTCTATCGATTCCTACGAGCAGTACTTC; CDR3aa: CASSSIDSYEQYF; j_gene: TRBJ2-7; abundance: -; v_gene: TRBV19; d_gene: -
CDR3nt: TGTGCCAGCAGCTTAGGACAGAGCAATCAGCCCCAGCATTTT; CDR3aa: CASSLGQSNQPQHF; j_gene: TRBJ1-5; abundance: -; v_gene: TRBV7-8; d_gene: -
CDR3nt: TGTGCCCTCAGGCGGGACTTCTCCACAGATACGCAGTATTTT; CDR3aa: CALRRDFSTDTQYF; j_gene: TRBJ2-3; abundance: -; v_gene: TRBV6-1; d_gene: -
CDR3nt: TGTGCCAGCAGTCCTGACTCTAGCGGGGGGCGCAATGAGCAGTTCTTC; CDR3aa: CASSPDSSGGRNEQFF; j_gene: TRBJ2-1; abundance: -; v_gene: TRBV2; d_gene: TRBD2
CDR3nt: TGTGCCAGCAGCTCTCACCGGGGGGGCGGGTACAATGAGCAGTTCTTC; CDR3aa: CASSSHRGGGYNEQFF; j_gene: TRBJ2-1; abundance: -; v_gene: TRBV6-6; d_gene: TRBD2
CDR3nt: TGTGCCAGCTCACCAAGTCGTACAGGGGGCGATTCACCCCTCCACTTT; CDR3aa: CASSPSRTGGDSPLHF; j_gene: TRBJ1-6; abundance: -; v_gene: TRBV18; d_gene: TRBD1
CDR3nt: TGCGCCAGCAGCTTGGGGCCGCCGAACACTGAAGCTTTCTTT; CDR3aa: CASSLGPPNTEAFF; j_gene: TRBJ1-1; abundance: -; v_gene: TRBV5-1; d_gene: -
CDR3nt: TGCAGCGTTGAATTACAGGTCCCTGAAGCTTTCTTT; CDR3aa: CSVELQVPEAFF; j_gene: TRBJ1-1; abundance: -; v_gene: TRBV29-1; d_gene: -
CDR3nt: TGTGCCAGCAGTTTAGCCAGCCGCCTACTAGCGGGATCCTACAATGAGCAGTTCTTC; CDR3aa: CASSLASRLLAGSYNEQFF; j_gene: TRBJ2-1; abundance: -; v_gene: TRBV27; d_gene: TRBD2
CDR3nt: TGTGCCAGCTCCCAACAGGGGGCTTACACCGGGGAGCTGTTTTTT; CDR3aa: CASSQQGAYTGELFF; j_gene: TRBJ2-2; abundance: -; v_gene: TRBV18; d_gene: TRBD1
CDR3nt: TGTGCCAGCAGCTCCCCTGACAATTTCACAGATACGCAGTATTTT; CDR3aa: CASSSPDNFTDTQYF; j_gene: TRBJ2-3; abundance: -; v_gene: TRBV6-6; d_gene: -